These 2 T cell receptor beta chains share one sample of origin, sequenced in a study of blood T cell repertoires in COVID-19. Produced via immunoSEQ multiplex PCR; TCRdb's table is partial and in-frame only. The top ten clones hold about 10% of a sample with 18,000 or so clones, 75% to 85% of them seen once. The source material was peripheral blood. The receptor source for this set is a man older than 75 with acute or convalescent COVID-19.

This rearrangement joins TRBV30 to TRBJ1-2; D might be TRBD1 (5 bases). The germline gives CDR1 GTSNPN, CDR2 SVGIG (reference sequence). V lost 3 bases and J lost 2, with 7 bases in between. This CDR3 is 12 amino acids long. Written as DNA, the CDR3 is TGTGCCTGGAGGACAGTCAACTATGGCTACACCTTC. It translates to CAWRTVNYGYTF.

The rearrangement uses TRBV29-1 and TRBJ1-2; TRBD1 aligns across 9 bases. Trimming at V came to 5 bases and at J to 0 bases, leaving 16 bases not matched to a gene. Germline assignment: CDR1 SQVTM and CDR2 ANQGSEA. This CDR3 has 18 residues. The CDR3 coding sequence is TGCAGCGTTCCCGGGACAGGGACCATCCCCACCTCTAACTATGGCTACACCTTC. Its protein product is CSVPGTGTIPTSNYGYTF.